These 5 T cell receptor beta chains came from one sample sequenced in a study of neoadjuvant nivolumab and ipilimumab in lung cancer. TCRdb keeps only in-frame clones here, not all; method: immunoSEQ multiplex PCR. The table shows more than 6,000 clones, with around 77% occurring only once. Sequencing was performed on tumor tissue, taken after neoadjuvant nivolumab, alone or with ipilimumab, at or shortly before surgery. These receptors all come from an adult with non-small cell lung cancer.

The rearrangement links TRBV7-9 to TRBJ1-1; D remains ambiguous. Trimming pared 5 bases from V and 4 bases from J, leaving 17 bases between. CDR1 and CDR2 (germline): SEHNR, FQNEAQ (reference sequence). CDR3 length: 15 residues. The CDR3, as DNA: TGTGCCAGCAGCGCTCTTAGAGCTTCGGGCACTGAAGCTTTCTTT. It encodes CASSALRASGTEAFF.

This chain uses TRBV28 with TRBJ1-3; D is uncertain. With 7 bases removed from V and 0 bases from J, the gap between germline ends came to 7 bases. The CDR3 covers 13 residues. Germline V lookup: CDR1 MDHEN, CDR2 SYDVKM. CDR3 loop: CASTYSSGNTIYF. For the CDR3, the DNA is TGTGCCAGCACGTACAGCTCTGGAAACACCATATATTTT.

This clone was observed a few times. The chain uses TRBV28 and TRBJ2-3, with 11 bases fitting TRBD1. The V segment lost 4 bases and the J segment 3 bases; nucleotides outside the gene matches: 3. The CDR3 consists of 15 residues. The germline V gene has CDR1 MDHEN and CDR2 SYDVKM. For the CDR3, the DNA is TGTGCCAGCAGTTCCCGGGACAGGGGGACAGATACGCAGTATTTT. It specifies CASSSRDRGTDTQYF. Full variable domain (rest looked up from reference TRBV28 and TRBJ2-3): DVKVTQSSRYLVKRTGEKVFLECVQDMDHENMFWYRQDPGLGLRLIYFSYDVKMKEKGDIPEGYSVSREKKERFSLILESASTNQTSMYLCASSSRDRGTDTQYFGPGTRLTVL.

CDR3 loop: CASSEGGRFGYPSYEQYF. DNA of the CDR3: TGTGCCAGCAGTGAAGGAGGGCGGTTCGGGTATCCCTCCTACGAGCAGTACTTC. The rearrangement joins TRBV2 to TRBJ2-7, with a possible D match to TRBD2 (5 bases). V was shortened by 1 base and J by 0 bases, with 19 bases between the two germline ends. The CDR3 extends over 18 amino acids. The germline V gene encodes CDR1 SNHLY and CDR2 FYNNEI. Full variable domain (missing parts from reference TRBV2 and TRBJ2-7): EPEVTQTPSHQVTQMGQEVILRCVPISNHLYFYWYRQILGQKVEFLVSFYNNEISEKSEIFDDQFSVERPDGSNFTLKIRSTKLEDSAMYFCASSEGGRFGYPSYEQYFGPGTRLTVT.

Only a few counts were recorded for this clone. V usage is TRBV5-1 and J usage is TRBJ2-2, with 7 bases aligning to TRBD1. Germline lookup yields CDR1 SGHRS and CDR2 YFSETQ. Germline trimming cut 1 base from V and 4 bases from J; bases unmatched to any gene: 1. The CDR3 consists of 14 residues. CDR3 DNA sequence: TGCGCCAGCAGCTTGACAGGGGCCACCGGGGAGCTGTTTTTT. Amino acids: CASSLTGATGELFF.